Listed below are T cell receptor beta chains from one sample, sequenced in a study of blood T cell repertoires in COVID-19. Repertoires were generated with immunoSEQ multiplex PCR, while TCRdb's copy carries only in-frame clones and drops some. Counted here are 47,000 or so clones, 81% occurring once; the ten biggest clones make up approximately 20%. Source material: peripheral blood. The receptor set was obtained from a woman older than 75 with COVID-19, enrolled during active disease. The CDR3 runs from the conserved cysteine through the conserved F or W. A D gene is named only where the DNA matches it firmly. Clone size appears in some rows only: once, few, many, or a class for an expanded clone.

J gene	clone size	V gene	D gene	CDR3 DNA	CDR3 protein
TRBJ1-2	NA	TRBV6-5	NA	TGTGCCAGCAGCTTATACAGGGCGGCTAACTATGGCTACACCTTC	CASSLYRAANYGYTF
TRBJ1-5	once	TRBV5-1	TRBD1	TGCGCCAGCAGCTTGGCCGGACAGGAAAATCAGCCCCAGCATTTT	CASSLAGQENQPQHF
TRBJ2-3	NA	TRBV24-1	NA	TGTGCCACCAGTAAGGGGCCAGATACGCAGTATTTT	CATSKGPDTQYF
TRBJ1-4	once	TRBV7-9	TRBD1	TGTGCCAGCAGAGCCCCGGGACAGGCGCGGGAAAAACTGTTTTTT	CASRAPGQAREKLFF
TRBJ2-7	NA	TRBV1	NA	TGCACCAGGAGGATGGGTCCCTACGAGCAGTACTTC	CTRRMGPYEQYF
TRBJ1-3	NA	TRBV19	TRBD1	TGTGCCAGTAGTACGAGGACAGGGTACTCTGGAAACACCATATATTTT	CASSTRTGYSGNTIYF
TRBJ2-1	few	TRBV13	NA	TGTGCCAGCAGCTTAAAGGCGGGGAGCTCCTACAATGAGCAGTTCTTC	CASSLKAGSSYNEQFF
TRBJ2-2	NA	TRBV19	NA	TGTGCCAGTAGTGCACAGGGTCGTACCGGGGAGCTGTTTTTT	CASSAQGRTGELFF
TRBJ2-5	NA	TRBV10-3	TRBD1	TGTGCCATCAAAACCGGGACAGGGGAAGAGACCCAGTACTTC	CAIKTGTGEETQYF
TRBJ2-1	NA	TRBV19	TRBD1	TGTGCCAGTAGTATCCGGGACAGTTCTTACAATGAGCAGTTCTTC	CASSIRDSSYNEQFF
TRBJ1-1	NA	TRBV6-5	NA	TGTGCCAGCGCGGGGTATACTGAAGCTTTCTTT	CASAGYTEAFF
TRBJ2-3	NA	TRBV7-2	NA	TGTGCCAGCAGCCCCTATGCAGATACGCAGTATTTT	CASSPYADTQYF
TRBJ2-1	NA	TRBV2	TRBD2	TGTGCCAGCAGTGTCCAGCGGGACCTACTCCGCAATGAGCAGTTCTTC	CASSVQRDLLRNEQFF
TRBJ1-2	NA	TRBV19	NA	TGTGCCAGTAGGACTGAGTATGGCTACACCTTC	CASRTEYGYTF
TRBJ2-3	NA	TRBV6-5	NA	TGTGCCAGCAAGAGGAGGGATACGCAGTATTTT	CASKRRDTQYF
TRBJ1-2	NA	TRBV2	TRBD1	TGTGCCAGCAGTTCTCAGGGGGCTCGCAACTATGGCTACACCTTC	CASSSQGARNYGYTF
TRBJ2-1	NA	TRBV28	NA	TGTGCCAGCAGTTTATCCGCGAGATACAATGAGCAGTTCTTC	CASSLSARYNEQFF
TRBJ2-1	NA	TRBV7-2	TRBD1	TGTGCCAGCAGCTTAGCTAACAGGGGTGCGAATGAGCAGTTCTTC	CASSLANRGANEQFF
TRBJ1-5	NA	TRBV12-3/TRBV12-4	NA	TGTGCCAGCAGTTTAGAGCGCAATCAGCCCCAGCATTTT	CASSLERNQPQHF
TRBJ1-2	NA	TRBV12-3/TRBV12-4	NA	TGTGCCAGCAGTCCGGGGGGGCTCGGCTACACCTTC	CASSPGGLGYTF
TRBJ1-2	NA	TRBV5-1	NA	TGCGCCAGCAGCCTGGGTCGGCGACTGGGTGGCTACACCTTC	CASSLGRRLGGYTF
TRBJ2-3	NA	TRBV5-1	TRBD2	TGCGCCAGCAAAGCGGGAGGAGAGGTGGATACGCAGTATTTT	CASKAGGEVDTQYF
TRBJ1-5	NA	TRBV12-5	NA	TGTGCTAGTGGTCTAACTGGGGCGGGAAGCAATCAGCCCCAGCATTTT	CASGLTGAGSNQPQHF
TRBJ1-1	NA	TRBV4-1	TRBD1	TGCGCCAGCCTATCTCCGGGACAGGGTCGGACTGAAGCTTTCTTT	CASLSPGQGRTEAFF
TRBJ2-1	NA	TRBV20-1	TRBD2	TGCAGTGCTAGTTCCAGCCAGGGACTAGCGGGAGGGCCAAAAAAGTTCTTC	CSASSSQGLAGGPKKFF
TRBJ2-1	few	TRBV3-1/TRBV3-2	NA	TGTGCCAGCAGCCAAGACCCGTCGGGATTGAGGTACAATGAGCAGTTCTTC	CASSQDPSGLRYNEQFF
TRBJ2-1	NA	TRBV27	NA	TGTGCCAGCAGTTTTCTGCGGGATTCCTACAATGAGCAGTTCTTC	CASSFLRDSYNEQFF
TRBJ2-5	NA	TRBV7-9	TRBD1	TGTGCCAGCAGCAGAGACAGGGGGCTAGAGACCCAGTACTTC	CASSRDRGLETQYF
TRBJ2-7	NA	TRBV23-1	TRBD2	TGCGCCAGCAGTCAGCCGGGGCAGGGTGGTAGTAGCGGGGCCAACGAGCAGTACTTC	CASSQPGQGGSSGANEQYF
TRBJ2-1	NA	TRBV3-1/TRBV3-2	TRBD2	TGTGCCAGCAGCCTAGGACTAGCGGGAGGGCAGGGTGAGCAGTTCTTC	CASSLGLAGGQGEQFF
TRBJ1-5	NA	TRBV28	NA	TGTGCCAGCAGTTTCCGTCAGCAGGGGTCGAATCAGCCCCAGCATTTT	CASSFRQQGSNQPQHF
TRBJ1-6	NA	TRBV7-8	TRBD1	TGTGCCAGCAGCACACCGGGACAGGGGCGTCCCCTCCACTTT	CASSTPGQGRPLHF
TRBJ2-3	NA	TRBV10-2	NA	TGCGCCAGCAGTGAGTCTAGGTTTTGGGGGGAGAGTAGCACAGATACGCAGTATTTT	CASSESRFWGESSTDTQYF
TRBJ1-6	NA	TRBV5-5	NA	TGTGCCAGCAGATGGTCAGGGGAATCACCCCTCCACTTT	CASRWSGESPLHF
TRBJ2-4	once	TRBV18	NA	TGTGCCAGCTCACCTCATCCGCCCGGACAGAACAAAAACATTCAGTACTTC	CASSPHPPGQNKNIQYF
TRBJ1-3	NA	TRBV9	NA	TGTGCCAGCAGCGTCGGCGGGCGAAACACCATATATTTT	CASSVGGRNTIYF
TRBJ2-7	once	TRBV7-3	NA	TGTGCCAGTGCTCAACCAGGTATACACGAGCAGTACTTC	CASAQPGIHEQYF
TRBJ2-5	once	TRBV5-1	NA	TGCGCCAGCAGCTTGGGAGGCCCGTACCAAGAGACCCAGTACTTC	CASSLGGPYQETQYF
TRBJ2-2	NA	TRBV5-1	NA	TGCGCCAGCAGCTTGGACCAGGCAAACACCGGGGAGCTGTTTTTT	CASSLDQANTGELFF
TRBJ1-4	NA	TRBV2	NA	TGTGCCAGCTCGTCAACTAATGAAAAACTGTTTTTT	CASSSTNEKLFF
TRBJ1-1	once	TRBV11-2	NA	TGTGCCAGCAGCGAGGGGAGGACTGAAGCTTTCTTT	CASSEGRTEAFF
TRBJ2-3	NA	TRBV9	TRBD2	TGTGCCAGCAGCGTAGAGGCTAGCGGATGGGGTACGCAGTATTTT	CASSVEASGWGTQYF
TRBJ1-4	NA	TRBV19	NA	TGTGCCAGTACTCATACGAGGGCTGAAAAACTGTTTTTT	CASTHTRAEKLFF
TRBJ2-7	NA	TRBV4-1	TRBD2	TGCGCCAGCAGCCAAGGCCTAGCGGGAGATTACTACGAGCAGTACTTC	CASSQGLAGDYYEQYF
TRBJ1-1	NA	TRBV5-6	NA	TGTGCCAGCAGCTTGGGGCAGATGAACACTGAAGCTTTCTTT	CASSLGQMNTEAFF
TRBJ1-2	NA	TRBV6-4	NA	TGTGCCAGCAGTGAGGTTCCAGAGAGGGACTATGGCTACACCTTC	CASSEVPERDYGYTF
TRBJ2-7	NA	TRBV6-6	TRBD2	TGTGCCAGCAGTCGAGCCGGGACTAGCTCCTACTCCTACGAGCAGTACTTC	CASSRAGTSSYSYEQYF
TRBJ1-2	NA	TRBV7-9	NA	TGTGCCAGCACCTTTTACCAGGGTTATGGCTACACCTTC	CASTFYQGYGYTF
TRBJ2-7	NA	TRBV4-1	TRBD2	TGCGCCAGCAGCCAAAGACTAGCGGGAGCTTCCGAGCAGTACTTC	CASSQRLAGASEQYF
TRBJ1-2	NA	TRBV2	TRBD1	TGTGCCACCAAGGAGGGGACAGTCTCTAACTATGGCTACACCTTC	CATKEGTVSNYGYTF
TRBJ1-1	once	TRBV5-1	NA	TGCGCCAGCAGCTTGGTTCTAGGGAACACTGAAGCTTTCTTT	CASSLVLGNTEAFF
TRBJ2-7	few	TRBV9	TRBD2	TGTGCCAGCAGCGGGGCGGGAGCCTACGAGCAGTACTTC	CASSGAGAYEQYF
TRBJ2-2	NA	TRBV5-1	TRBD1	TGCGCCAGCAGGAAGGGACAGACTACCGGGGAGCTGTTTTTT	CASRKGQTTGELFF
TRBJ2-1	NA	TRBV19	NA	TGTGCCAGTACCATTCAGGGTAGCCGAGCCAATGAGCAGTTCTTC	CASTIQGSRANEQFF
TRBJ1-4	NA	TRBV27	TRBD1	TGTGCCAGCAGTTTAGACAGGGGGGGGGAAAAACTGTTTTTT	CASSLDRGGEKLFF
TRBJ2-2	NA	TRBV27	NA	TGTGCCAGCAGCTTTGTCAGGGAGAACACCGGGGAGCTGTTTTTT	CASSFVRENTGELFF
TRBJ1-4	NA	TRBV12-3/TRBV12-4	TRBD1	TGTGCCAGCAGGGGGACAGGGGGTGAAAAACTGTTTTTT	CASRGTGGEKLFF